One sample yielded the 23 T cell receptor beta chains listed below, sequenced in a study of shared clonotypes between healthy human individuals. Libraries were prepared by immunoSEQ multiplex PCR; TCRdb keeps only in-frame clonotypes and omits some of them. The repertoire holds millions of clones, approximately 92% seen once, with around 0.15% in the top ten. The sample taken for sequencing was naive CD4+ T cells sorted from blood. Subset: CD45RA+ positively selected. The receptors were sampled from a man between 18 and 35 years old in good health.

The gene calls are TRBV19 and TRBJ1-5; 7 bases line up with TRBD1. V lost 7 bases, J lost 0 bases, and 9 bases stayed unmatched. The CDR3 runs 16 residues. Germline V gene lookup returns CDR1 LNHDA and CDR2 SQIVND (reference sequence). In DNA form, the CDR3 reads TGTGCCAGTAAGATCTACGGGACAGCTAGCAATCAGCCCCAGCATTTT. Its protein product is CASKIYGTASNQPQHF.

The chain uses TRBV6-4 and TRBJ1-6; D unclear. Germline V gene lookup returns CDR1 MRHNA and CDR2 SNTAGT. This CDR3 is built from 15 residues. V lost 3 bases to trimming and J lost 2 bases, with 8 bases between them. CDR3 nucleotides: TGTGCCAGCAGTGAGGACTGGACCTATAATTCACCCCTCCACTTT. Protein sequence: CASSEDWTYNSPLHF.

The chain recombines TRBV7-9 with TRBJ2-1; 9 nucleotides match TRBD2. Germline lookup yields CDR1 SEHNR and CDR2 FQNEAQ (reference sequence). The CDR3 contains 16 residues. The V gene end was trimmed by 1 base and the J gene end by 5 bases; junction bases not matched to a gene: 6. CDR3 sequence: CASSLGSGGRNNEQFF. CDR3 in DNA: TGTGCCAGCAGCTTAGGGAGCGGGGGGCGAAACAATGAGCAGTTCTTC.

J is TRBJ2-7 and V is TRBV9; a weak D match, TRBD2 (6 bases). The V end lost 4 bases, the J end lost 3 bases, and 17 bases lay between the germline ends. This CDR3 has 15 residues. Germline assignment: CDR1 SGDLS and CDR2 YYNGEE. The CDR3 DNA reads TGTGCCAGCAGCCCCTCACTAGCAGTGGACTACGAGCAGTACTTC. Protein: CASSPSLAVDYEQYF. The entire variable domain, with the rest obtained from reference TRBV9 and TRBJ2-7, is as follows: DSGVTQTPKHLITATGQRVTLRCSPRSGDLSVYWYQQSLDQGLQFLIQYYNGEERAKGNILERFSAQQFPDLHSELNLSSLELGDSALYFCASSPSLAVDYEQYFGPGTRLTVT.

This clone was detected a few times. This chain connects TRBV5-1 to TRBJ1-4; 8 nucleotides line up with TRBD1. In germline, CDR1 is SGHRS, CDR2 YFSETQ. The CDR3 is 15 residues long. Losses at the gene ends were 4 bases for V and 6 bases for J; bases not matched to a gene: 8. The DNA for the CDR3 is TGCGCCAGCAGCAGAGGACAGGGCGTATATGAAAAACTGTTTTTT. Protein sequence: CASSRGQGVYEKLFF.

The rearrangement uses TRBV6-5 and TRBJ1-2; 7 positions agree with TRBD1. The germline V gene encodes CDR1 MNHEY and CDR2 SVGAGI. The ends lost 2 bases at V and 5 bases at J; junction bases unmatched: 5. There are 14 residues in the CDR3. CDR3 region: CASSYLIQGYGYTF. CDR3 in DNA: TGTGCCAGCAGTTACCTCATACAGGGGTATGGCTACACCTTC.

As DNA, the CDR3 is TGCGCCAGCAGTGGAGAAGATACGCAGTATTTT. It is translated as CASSGEDTQYF. The genes are TRBV10-1 and TRBJ2-3; D gene unclear. The CDR3 totals 11 residues. Per the germline V gene, CDR1 is WNHNN and CDR2 is SYGVQD (reference sequence). The germline V and J ends were trimmed by 4 bases and 5 bases, with 4 bases remaining between them.

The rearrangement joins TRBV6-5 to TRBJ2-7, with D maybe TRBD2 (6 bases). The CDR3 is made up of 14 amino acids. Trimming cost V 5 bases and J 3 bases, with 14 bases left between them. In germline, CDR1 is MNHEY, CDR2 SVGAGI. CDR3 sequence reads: CASSIVADHYEQYF. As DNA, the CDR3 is TGTGCCAGCAGTATCGTAGCGGACCACTACGAGCAGTACTTC.

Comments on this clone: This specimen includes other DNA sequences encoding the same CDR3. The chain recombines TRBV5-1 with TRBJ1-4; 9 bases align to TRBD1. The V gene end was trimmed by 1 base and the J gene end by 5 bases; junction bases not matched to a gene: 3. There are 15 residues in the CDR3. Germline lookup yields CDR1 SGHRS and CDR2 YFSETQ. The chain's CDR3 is CASSLTGTGNEKLFF. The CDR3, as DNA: TGCGCCAGCAGCTTGACCGGGACAGGGAATGAAAAACTGTTTTTT.

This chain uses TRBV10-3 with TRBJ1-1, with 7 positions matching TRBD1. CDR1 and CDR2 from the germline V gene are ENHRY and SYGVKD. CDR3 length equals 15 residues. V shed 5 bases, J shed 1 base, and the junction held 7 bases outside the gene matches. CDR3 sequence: CAISPRQGPNTEAFF. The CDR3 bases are TGTGCCATCAGTCCCAGACAGGGCCCGAACACTGAAGCTTTCTTT.

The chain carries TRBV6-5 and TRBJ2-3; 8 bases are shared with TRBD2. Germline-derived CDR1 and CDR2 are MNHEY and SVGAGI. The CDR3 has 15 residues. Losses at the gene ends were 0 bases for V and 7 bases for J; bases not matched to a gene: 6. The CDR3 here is CASSYSSGSGNTQYF. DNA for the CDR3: TGTGCCAGCAGTTACTCGAGCGGGAGCGGTAATACGCAGTATTTT.

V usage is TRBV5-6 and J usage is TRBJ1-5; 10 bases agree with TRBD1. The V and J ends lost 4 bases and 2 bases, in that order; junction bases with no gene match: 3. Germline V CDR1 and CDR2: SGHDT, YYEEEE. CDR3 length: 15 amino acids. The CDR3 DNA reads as TGTGCCAGCAGCGGTGGGACAGGGGGCAATCAGCCCCAGCATTTT. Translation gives CASSGGTGGNQPQHF.

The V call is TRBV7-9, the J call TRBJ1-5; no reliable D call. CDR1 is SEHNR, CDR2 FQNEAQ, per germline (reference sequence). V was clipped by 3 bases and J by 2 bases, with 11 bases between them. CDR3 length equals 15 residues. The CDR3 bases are TGTGCCAGCAGCTTGGGAGTCTCGGGCAATCAGCCCCAGCATTTT. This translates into CASSLGVSGNQPQHF.

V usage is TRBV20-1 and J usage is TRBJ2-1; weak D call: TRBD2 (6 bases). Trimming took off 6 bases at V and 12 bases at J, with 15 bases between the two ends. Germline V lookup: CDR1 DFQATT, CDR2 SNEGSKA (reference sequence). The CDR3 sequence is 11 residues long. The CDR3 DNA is TGCAGTGCGAGCGCCGGGACTGTGCAGTTCTTC. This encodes CSASAGTVQFF.

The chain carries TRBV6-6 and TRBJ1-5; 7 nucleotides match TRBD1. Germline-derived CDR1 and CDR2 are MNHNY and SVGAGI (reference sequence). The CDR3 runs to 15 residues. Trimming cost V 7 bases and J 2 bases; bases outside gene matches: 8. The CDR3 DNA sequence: TGTGCCAGCACCACGAGACAGGGCGGCAATCAGCCCCAGCATTTT. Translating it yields CASTTRQGGNQPQHF.

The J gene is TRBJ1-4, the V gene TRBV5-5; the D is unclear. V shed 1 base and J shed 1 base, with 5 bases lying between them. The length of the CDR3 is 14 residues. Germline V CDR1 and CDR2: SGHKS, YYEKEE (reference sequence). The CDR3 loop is CASSLFLTNEKLFF. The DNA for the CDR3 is TGTGCCAGCAGCTTGTTCCTAACTAATGAAAAACTGTTTTTT.

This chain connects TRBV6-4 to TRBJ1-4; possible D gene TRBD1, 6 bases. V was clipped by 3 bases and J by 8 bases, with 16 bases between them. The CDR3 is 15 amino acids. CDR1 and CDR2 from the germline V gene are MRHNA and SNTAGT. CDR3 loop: CASSENLGTTEKLFF. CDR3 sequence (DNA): TGTGCCAGCAGTGAAAACCTCGGGACAACCGAAAAACTGTTTTTT.

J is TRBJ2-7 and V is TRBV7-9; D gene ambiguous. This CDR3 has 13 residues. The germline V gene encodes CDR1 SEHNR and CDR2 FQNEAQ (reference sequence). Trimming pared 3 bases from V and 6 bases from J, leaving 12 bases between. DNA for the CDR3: TGTGCCAGCAGCTTTGAGGCAGGCTCCGAGCAGTACTTC. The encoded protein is CASSFEAGSEQYF.

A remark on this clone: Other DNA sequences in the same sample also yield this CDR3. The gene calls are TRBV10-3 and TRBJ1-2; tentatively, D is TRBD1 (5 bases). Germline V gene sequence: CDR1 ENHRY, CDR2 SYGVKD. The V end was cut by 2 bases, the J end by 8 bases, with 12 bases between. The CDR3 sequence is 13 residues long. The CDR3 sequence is CAISEGGASGYTF. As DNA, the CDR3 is TGTGCCATCAGTGAGGGCGGGGCGAGCGGCTACACCTTC.

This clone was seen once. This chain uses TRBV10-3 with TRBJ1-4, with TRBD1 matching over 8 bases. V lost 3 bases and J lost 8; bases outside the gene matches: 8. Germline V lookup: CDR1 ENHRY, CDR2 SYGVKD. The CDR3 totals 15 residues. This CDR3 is CAISDTTGAGEKLFF. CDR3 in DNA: TGTGCCATCAGTGATACGACAGGGGCGGGGGAAAAACTGTTTTTT.

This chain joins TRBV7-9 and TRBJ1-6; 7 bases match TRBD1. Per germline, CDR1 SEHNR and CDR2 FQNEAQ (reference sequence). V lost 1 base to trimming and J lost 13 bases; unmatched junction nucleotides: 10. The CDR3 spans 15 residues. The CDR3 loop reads CASSLGQGDNNPLHF. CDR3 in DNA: TGTGCCAGCAGCTTAGGGCAGGGGGATAATAATCCCCTCCACTTT.

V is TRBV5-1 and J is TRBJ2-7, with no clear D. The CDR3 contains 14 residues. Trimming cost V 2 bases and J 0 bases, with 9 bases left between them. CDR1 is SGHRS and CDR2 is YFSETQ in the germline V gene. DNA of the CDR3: TGCGCCAGCAGCTTAGACACCCTCTCCTACGAGCAGTACTTC. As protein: CASSLDTLSYEQYF.

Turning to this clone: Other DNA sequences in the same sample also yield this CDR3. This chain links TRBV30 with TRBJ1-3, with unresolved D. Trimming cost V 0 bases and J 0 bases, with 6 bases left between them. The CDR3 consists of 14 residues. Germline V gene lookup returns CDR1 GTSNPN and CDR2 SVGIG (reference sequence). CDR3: CAWSVGNSGNTIYF. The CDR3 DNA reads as TGTGCCTGGAGTGTCGGAAACTCTGGAAACACCATATATTTT.